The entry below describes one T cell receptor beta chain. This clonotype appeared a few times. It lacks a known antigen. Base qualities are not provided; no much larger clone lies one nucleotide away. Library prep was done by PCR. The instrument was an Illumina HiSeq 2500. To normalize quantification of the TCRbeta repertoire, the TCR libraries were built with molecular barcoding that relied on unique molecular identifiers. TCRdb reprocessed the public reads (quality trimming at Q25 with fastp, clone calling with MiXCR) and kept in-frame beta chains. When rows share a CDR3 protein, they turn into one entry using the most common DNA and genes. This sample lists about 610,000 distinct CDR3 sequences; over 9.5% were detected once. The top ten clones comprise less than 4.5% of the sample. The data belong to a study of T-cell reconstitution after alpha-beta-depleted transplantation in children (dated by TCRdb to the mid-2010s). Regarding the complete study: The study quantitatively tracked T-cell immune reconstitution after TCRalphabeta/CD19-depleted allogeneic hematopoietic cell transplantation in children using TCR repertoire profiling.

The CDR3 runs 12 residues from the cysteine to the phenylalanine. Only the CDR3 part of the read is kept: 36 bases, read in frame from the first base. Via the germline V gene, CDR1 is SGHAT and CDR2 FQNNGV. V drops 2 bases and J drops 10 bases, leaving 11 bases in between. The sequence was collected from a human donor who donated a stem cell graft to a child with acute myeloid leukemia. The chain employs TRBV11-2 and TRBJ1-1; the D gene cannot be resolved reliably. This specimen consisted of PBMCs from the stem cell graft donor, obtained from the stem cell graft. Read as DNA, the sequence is TGTGCCAGCAGCTTATCAAGGGATCGAGCTTTCTTT. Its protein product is CASSLSRDRAFF.